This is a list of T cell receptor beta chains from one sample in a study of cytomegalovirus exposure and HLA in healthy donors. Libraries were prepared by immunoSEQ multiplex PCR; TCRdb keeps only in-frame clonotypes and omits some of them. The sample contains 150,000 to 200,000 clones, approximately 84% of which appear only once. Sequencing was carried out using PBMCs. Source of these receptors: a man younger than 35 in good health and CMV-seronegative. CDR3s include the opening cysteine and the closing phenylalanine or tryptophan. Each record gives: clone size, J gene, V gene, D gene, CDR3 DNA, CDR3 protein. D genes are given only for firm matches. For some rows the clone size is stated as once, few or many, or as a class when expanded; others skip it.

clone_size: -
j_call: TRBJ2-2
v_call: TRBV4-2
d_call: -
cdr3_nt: TGTGCCAGCAGCCCTACGCCTACCAGCGAACCCGGGGAGCTGTTTTTT
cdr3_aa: CASSPTPTSEPGELFF

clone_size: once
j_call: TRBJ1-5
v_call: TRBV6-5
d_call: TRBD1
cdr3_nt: TGTGCCAGCAACCAGGGACAGCCCGACAATCAGCCCCAGCATTTT
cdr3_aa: CASNQGQPDNQPQHF

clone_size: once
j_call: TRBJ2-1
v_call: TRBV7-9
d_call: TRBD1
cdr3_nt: TGTGCCAGCAGTCCAGGAACAGGGGGGTCCCACAATGAGCAGTTCTTC
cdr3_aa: CASSPGTGGSHNEQFF

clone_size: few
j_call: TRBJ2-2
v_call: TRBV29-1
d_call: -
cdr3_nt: TGCAGCGCCCTAAGGGGTGCCGGGGAGCTGTTTTTT
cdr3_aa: CSALRGAGELFF

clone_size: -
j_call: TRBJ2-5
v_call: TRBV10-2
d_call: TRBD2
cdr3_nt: TGCGCCAGCAGTGAGCGGGGACTAGCGGGACAAGAGACCCAGTACTTC
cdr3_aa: CASSERGLAGQETQYF

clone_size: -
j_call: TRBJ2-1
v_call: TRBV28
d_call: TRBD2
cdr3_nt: TGTGCCAGCTGGTCACTAGCGGGAGGGCCCAATGAGCAGTTCTTC
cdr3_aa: CASWSLAGGPNEQFF

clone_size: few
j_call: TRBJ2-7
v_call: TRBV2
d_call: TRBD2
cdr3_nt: TGTGCCAGCCGTGGCGGGAGCTCCTACGAGCAGTACTTC
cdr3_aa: CASRGGSSYEQYF

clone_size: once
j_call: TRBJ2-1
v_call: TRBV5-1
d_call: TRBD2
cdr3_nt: TGCGCCAGCAGCTTGGATGGGACTAGCAATGAGCAGTTCTTC
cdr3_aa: CASSLDGTSNEQFF

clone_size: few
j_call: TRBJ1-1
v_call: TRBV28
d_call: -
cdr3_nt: TGTGCCAGCAGTTTATCTCAACAGGTGAACACTGAAGCTTTCTTT
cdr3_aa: CASSLSQQVNTEAFF

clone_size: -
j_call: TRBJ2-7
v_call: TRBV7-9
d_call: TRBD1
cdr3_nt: TGTTCCAGCAGCAATAACAGGGGCCACTACGAGCAGTACTTC
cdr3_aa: CSSSNNRGHYEQYF

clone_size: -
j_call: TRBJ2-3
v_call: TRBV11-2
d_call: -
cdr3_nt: TGTGCCAGCAGCCCGAGTCTGGGCCGTCTCGGCACAGATACGCAGTATTTT
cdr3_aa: CASSPSLGRLGTDTQYF

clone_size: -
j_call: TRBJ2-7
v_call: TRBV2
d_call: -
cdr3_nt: TGTGCCACCGCAGAGAGGGACGAGCAGTACTTC
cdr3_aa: CATAERDEQYF

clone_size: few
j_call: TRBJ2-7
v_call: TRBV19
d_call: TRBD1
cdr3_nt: TGTGCCAGTAGTATACAAGGGACAGGAGTGTACGAGCAGTACTTC
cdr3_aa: CASSIQGTGVYEQYF

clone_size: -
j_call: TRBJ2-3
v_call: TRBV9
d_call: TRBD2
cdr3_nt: TGTGCCAGCAGCGTAGCCGGGGGGGGGACAGATACGCAGTATTTT
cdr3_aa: CASSVAGGGTDTQYF

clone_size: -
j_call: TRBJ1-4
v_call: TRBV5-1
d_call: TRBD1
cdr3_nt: TGCGCCAGCGCCAGGACAGGGGCTGAAAAACTGTTTTTT
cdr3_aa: CASARTGAEKLFF

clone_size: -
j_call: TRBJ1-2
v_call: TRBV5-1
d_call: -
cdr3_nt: TGCGCCAGCAGCTTGGACCACAGGGATGGCTACACCTTC
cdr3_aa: CASSLDHRDGYTF

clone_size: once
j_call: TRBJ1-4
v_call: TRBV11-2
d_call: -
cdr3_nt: TGTGCCAGCAGCTTACAGGGGTATACTAATGAAAAACTGTTTTTT
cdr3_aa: CASSLQGYTNEKLFF

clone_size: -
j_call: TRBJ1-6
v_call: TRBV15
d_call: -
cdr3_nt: TGTGCCACAACGCGGGGGGGGAACGATTCACCCCTCCACTTT
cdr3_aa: CATTRGGNDSPLHF

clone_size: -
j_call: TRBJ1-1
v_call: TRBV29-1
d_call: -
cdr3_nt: TGCAGCGTTGACTTTCAGTGGGAAGCTTTCTTT
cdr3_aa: CSVDFQWEAFF

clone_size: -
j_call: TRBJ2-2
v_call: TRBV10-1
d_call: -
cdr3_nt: TGCGCCAGCAGTGACGAGTTCGCGAACACCGGGGAGCTGTTTTTT
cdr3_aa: CASSDEFANTGELFF

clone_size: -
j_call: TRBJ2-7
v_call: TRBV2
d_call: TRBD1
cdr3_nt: TGTGCCAGCAGTGAATCGGGGACAGGGACGGCCGCCGAGCAGTACTTC
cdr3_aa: CASSESGTGTAAEQYF

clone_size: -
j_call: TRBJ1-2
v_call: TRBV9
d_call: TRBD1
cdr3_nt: TGTGCCAGCAGCCTCCGCCTAGGGGGCCTCCCCTTGAATTATGGCTACACCTTC
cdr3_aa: CASSLRLGGLPLNYGYTF

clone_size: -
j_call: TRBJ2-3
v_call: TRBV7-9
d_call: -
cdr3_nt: TGTGCCAGCAGCCCTTCCACAGATACGCAGTATTTT
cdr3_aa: CASSPSTDTQYF

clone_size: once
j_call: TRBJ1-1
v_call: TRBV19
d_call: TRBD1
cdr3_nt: TGTGCCAGTAATCCCGGGACAGCGAACACTGAAGCTTTCTTT
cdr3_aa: CASNPGTANTEAFF